This TCR beta chain was captured in a study of CD8 T cells in Susac syndrome. RNA amounts of about 0.5 to 1 ug underwent reverse transcription with random hexamers. In TCRdb, the immunoSEQ multiplex PCR reads were re-called with MiXCR into one record per CDR3 protein. The table lists under 150,000 distinct CDR3 sequences, around nine tenths of them singletons. The V and J ends lost 3 bases and 10 bases, in that order; junction bases with no gene match: 6. Germline CDR1 SGHAT, CDR2 FQNNGV. This CDR3 comprises 16 residues. Sequencing was done on a sample of CD8+ T cells from PBMCs. The chain couples TRBV11-2 to TRBJ2-1, with TRBD2 identical over 16 bases. The origin of this receptor is a human donor with multiple sclerosis. This chain's CDR3 is CASSFPGTSGRVEQFF. The CDR3 DNA follows: TGTGCCAGCAGCTTCCCCGGGACTAGCGGGAGGGTAGAGCAGTTCTTC.